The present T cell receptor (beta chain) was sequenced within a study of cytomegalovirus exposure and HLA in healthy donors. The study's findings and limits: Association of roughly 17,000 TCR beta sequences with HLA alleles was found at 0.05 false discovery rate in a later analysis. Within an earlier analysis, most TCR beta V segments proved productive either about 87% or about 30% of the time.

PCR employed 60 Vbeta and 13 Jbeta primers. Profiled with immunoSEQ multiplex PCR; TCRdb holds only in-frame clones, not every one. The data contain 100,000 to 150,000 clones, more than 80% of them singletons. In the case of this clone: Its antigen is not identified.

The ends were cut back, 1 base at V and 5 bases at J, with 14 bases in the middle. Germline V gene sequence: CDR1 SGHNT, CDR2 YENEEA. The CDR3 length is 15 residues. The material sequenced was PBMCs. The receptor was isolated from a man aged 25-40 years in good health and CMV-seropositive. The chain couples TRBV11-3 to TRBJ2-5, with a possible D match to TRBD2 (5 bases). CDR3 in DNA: TGTGCCAGCAGCTTAGGGCCCGGGCCGGGGGAGACCCAGTACTTC. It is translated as CASSLGPGPGETQYF.